The rows below give T cell receptor beta chains drawn from one sample of a study of blood T cell repertoires in COVID-19. Measured with immunoSEQ multiplex PCR; TCRdb has only the in-frame clones, and not every one. The data show 390,000 or so clones, with 87% seen just once and more than 9% held by the top ten. The sequencing input was peripheral blood. All receptors come from a woman in her thirties with COVID-19, enrolled during active disease. Both conserved end residues are part of each CDR3. D genes are given only for firm matches. Clone sizes are given selectively: once, few, many, or a class where the clone is expanded.

CDR3aa	CDR3nt	abundance	d_gene	v_gene	j_gene
CASSLGAGRDSPLHF	TGCGCCAGCAGCTTGGGGGCAGGGAGGGATTCACCCCTCCACTTT	-	-	TRBV5-1	TRBJ1-6
CASSLSSRGLTEQFF	TGTGCCAGCAGTTTATCGAGCAGGGGGTTAACTGAGCAGTTCTTC	-	TRBD1	TRBV27	TRBJ2-1
CASSQAAGVGANVLTF	TGTGCCAGCAGCCAAGCTGCAGGGGTTGGGGCCAACGTCCTGACTTTC	-	-	TRBV3-1/TRBV3-2	TRBJ2-6
CASSSPHEGAPGNTIYF	TGTGCCAGCAGTTCTCCCCATGAGGGGGCGCCTGGAAACACCATATATTTT	-	TRBD1	TRBV28	TRBJ1-3
CASSYPTGTSVSSYNEQFF	TGTGCCAGCTCATATCCTACCGGGACTAGTGTAAGCTCCTACAATGAGCAGTTCTTC	-	TRBD2	TRBV18	TRBJ2-1
CASSLDGTVGTDTQYF	TGTGCCAGCAGCTTAGATGGGACAGTCGGCACAGATACGCAGTATTTT	-	TRBD1	TRBV11-2	TRBJ2-3
CASSLPGRGNGANVLTF	TGTGCCAGCAGCCTACCCGGCAGGGGAAATGGGGCCAACGTCCTGACTTTC	-	-	TRBV14	TRBJ2-6
CASSQVTSGEQFF	TGTGCCAGCAGCCAAGTTACGAGTGGTGAGCAGTTCTTC	-	-	TRBV3-1/TRBV3-2	TRBJ2-1
CASSLVVGGTDEQYF	TGTGCCAGCAGCTTAGTGGTTGGGGGGACGGACGAGCAGTACTTC	-	-	TRBV11-2	TRBJ2-7
CASRWTSGETQYF	TGTGCCAGCAGATGGACTAGCGGAGAGACCCAGTACTTC	-	TRBD2	TRBV2	TRBJ2-5
CATGRGGVSGYTF	TGTGCCACCGGTCGGGGGGGAGTAAGTGGCTACACCTTC	-	-	TRBV28	TRBJ1-2
CASSLGEYGYTF	TGTGCCAGCAGTTTAGGGGAGTATGGCTACACCTTC	-	-	TRBV12-3/TRBV12-4	TRBJ1-2
CASSWALEGLAGGNEQFF	TGCGCCAGCAGCTGGGCCCTTGAAGGACTAGCGGGAGGGAATGAGCAGTTCTTC	once	TRBD2	TRBV5-1	TRBJ2-1
CASSQGFGLEEDEQYF	TGTGCCAGCAGCCAAGGATTCGGACTAGAGGAAGACGAGCAGTACTTC	-	TRBD2	TRBV14	TRBJ2-7
CASSEDSGTSGIRETQYF	TGTGCCAGCAGTGAAGACTCCGGGACTAGCGGGATTCGGGAGACCCAGTACTTC	-	TRBD2	TRBV6-1	TRBJ2-5
CASSETGFEQYF	TGTGCCAGCAGTGAAACGGGTTTCGAGCAGTACTTC	-	-	TRBV6-1	TRBJ2-7
CSVAGTSIGTDTQYF	TGCAGCGTCGCCGGGACTAGCATAGGCACAGATACGCAGTATTTT	-	TRBD2	TRBV29-1	TRBJ2-3
CASSPGGAAEQYF	TGTGCCAGCAGCCCCGGCGGGGCAGCTGAGCAGTACTTC	-	-	TRBV13	TRBJ2-7
CSVVMAPAQYF	TGCAGCGTTGTTATGGCCCCCGCCCAGTACTTC	-	-	TRBV29-1	TRBJ2-5
CASSEDGGGSYNEQFF	TGTGCCAGCAGTGAAGACGGGGGAGGCTCCTACAATGAGCAGTTCTTC	few	-	TRBV6-1	TRBJ2-1
CAISARGQDEQYF	TGTGCCATCAGTGCGCGAGGGCAGGACGAGCAGTACTTC	-	-	TRBV10-3	TRBJ2-7
CASRRASGGSYEQYF	TGTGCCAGCAGGCGAGCTAGCGGGGGCTCCTACGAGCAGTACTTC	-	TRBD2	TRBV27	TRBJ2-7
CASSQLSGLANNEQFF	TGTGCCAGCAGCCAACTCTCGGGACTAGCTAACAATGAGCAGTTCTTC	-	TRBD2	TRBV3-1/TRBV3-2	TRBJ2-1
CASSQDRAHEQFF	TGCGCCAGCAGCCAAGACAGGGCCCATGAGCAGTTCTTC	once	-	TRBV4-3	TRBJ2-1
CASSYSWGSETQYF	TGTGCCAGCAGTTACTCATGGGGCTCCGAGACCCAGTACTTC	-	-	TRBV6-5	TRBJ2-5
CASSPRVGGRGGETQYF	TGTGCCAGCAGCCCCCGAGTTGGTGGGAGGGGGGGAGAGACCCAGTACTTC	-	-	TRBV3-1/TRBV3-2	TRBJ2-5
CASSVALAGVTGELFF	TGTGCCAGCAGCGTTGCACTAGCGGGAGTCACCGGGGAGCTGTTTTTT	-	TRBD2	TRBV9	TRBJ2-2
CASKGERNYEQYF	TGTGCCAGCAAAGGCGAGCGGAACTACGAGCAGTACTTC	once	-	TRBV2	TRBJ2-7
CSVTPARGYEQYF	TGCAGCGTCACCCCGGCCAGGGGCTACGAGCAGTACTTC	-	-	TRBV29-1	TRBJ2-7
CASSPFDSGMNTEAFF	TGTGCCAGCTCACCCTTCGACTCCGGGATGAACACTGAAGCTTTCTTT	-	-	TRBV18	TRBJ1-1
CAWSVLLPGAHEQYF	TGTGCCTGGAGTGTCCTTCTTCCGGGAGCCCACGAGCAGTACTTC	few	-	TRBV30	TRBJ2-7
CASSQAGNKNTGELFF	TGTGCCAGCAGCCAAGCCGGGAACAAGAACACCGGGGAGCTGTTTTTT	-	-	TRBV4-2	TRBJ2-2
CASSDRAGGPNEQFF	TGTGCCAGCAGTGATCGAGCGGGAGGGCCCAATGAGCAGTTCTTC	-	TRBD2	TRBV6-4	TRBJ2-1
CASSPTGTSGRANTGELFF	TGTGCCAGCAGCCCTACCGGGACTAGCGGGAGGGCGAACACCGGGGAGCTGTTTTTT	-	TRBD2	TRBV9	TRBJ2-2
CASSLEGQESYEQYF	TGTGCCAGCAGCTTGGAGGGACAGGAATCCTACGAGCAGTACTTC	-	TRBD1	TRBV5-5	TRBJ2-7
CASGTGTHPHEQFF	TGTGCCAGCGGCACCGGGACTCACCCCCACGAGCAGTTCTTC	once	-	TRBV11-1	TRBJ2-1
CAISRDSEFYGYTF	TGTGCCATCAGCCGGGACAGTGAATTCTATGGCTACACCTTC	many	TRBD1	TRBV10-3	TRBJ1-2
CASSRGLHEQYF	TGTGCCAGCAGCCGAGGGCTACACGAGCAGTACTTC	-	-	TRBV7-2	TRBJ2-7